Listed here are 5 T cell receptor beta chains from one sample, sequenced in a study of radiation and T cells in renal cell carcinoma (dated by TCRdb to 2020 to 2021). This specimen's time point label, per the study, means: blood 2 weeks post-SBRT. What this sample's treatment or condition label stands for: 15 Gy SBRT to primary tumor, nephrectomy 4 weeks later. Libraries were built with the immunoSEQ multiplex PCR assay. Here the immuneACCESS table is served through TCRdb, limited to in-frame sequences with V and J called. Missing clones are a known gap in these copies; in checked studies unresolved V genes cover under half, and the rest lacks a known reason. This sample is represented by roughly 140,000 clones; around 90% of them were singletons. The top ten hold 10% to 15% of the sample. The sample consisted of blood, taken from a patient whose treatment included radiotherapy and nephrectomy. The source is a woman aged 50 to 60 with renal cell carcinoma.

This clone has only a few counts. This sequence joins TRBV14 and TRBJ2-7; D remains ambiguous. Trimming removed 2 bases at V and 4 bases at J, with 6 bases between. Germline V CDR1 and CDR2: SGHDN, FVKESK. The CDR3 sequence is 12 residues long. CDR3 amino acids: CASSQLLYEQYF. The CDR3 DNA reads as TGTGCCAGCAGCCAACTTCTATACGAGCAGTACTTC.

CDR3 sequence: CASSVASKLGPGMNTEAFF. In nucleotides, the CDR3 is TGTGCCAGCAGCGTAGCATCAAAACTCGGGCCAGGTATGAACACTGAAGCTTTCTTT. The rearrangement links TRBV9 to TRBJ1-1; D gene unclear. The germline CDR1 and CDR2 sequences are SGDLS and YYNGEE. V was cut by 0 bases and J by 0 bases, with 21 bases left in between. The CDR3 covers 19 residues.

This CDR3 reads CASSIGDRVRGYTF. The DNA for the CDR3 is TGTGCCAGTAGTATAGGGGACAGGGTGCGCGGCTACACCTTC. The genes are TRBV19 and TRBJ1-2; 9 positions match TRBD1. The germline gives CDR1 LNHDA, CDR2 SQIVND (reference sequence). The CDR3 loop spans 14 amino acids. V dropped 1 base and J dropped 8; count of bases not matched to a gene: 5.

This sequence joins TRBV5-1 and TRBJ2-7; D unclear. Trimming removed 2 bases from V and 3 bases from J, with 15 bases in between. CDR1 and CDR2 from the germline V gene are SGHRS and YFSETQ. This CDR3 spans 15 amino acids. This CDR3 reads CASSLAPSQYYEQYF. CDR3 DNA sequence: TGCGCCAGCAGCTTAGCACCATCACAGTACTACGAGCAGTACTTC.

V is TRBV10-3 and J is TRBJ1-6, with unresolved D. V was trimmed by 5 bases and J by 8 bases, leaving 13 bases between them. The length of the CDR3 is 14 residues. The germline gives CDR1 ENHRY, CDR2 SYGVKD. CDR3 protein: CAISPLNRDSPLHF. DNA of the CDR3: TGTGCCATCAGTCCTCTAAACCGGGATTCACCCCTCCACTTT.